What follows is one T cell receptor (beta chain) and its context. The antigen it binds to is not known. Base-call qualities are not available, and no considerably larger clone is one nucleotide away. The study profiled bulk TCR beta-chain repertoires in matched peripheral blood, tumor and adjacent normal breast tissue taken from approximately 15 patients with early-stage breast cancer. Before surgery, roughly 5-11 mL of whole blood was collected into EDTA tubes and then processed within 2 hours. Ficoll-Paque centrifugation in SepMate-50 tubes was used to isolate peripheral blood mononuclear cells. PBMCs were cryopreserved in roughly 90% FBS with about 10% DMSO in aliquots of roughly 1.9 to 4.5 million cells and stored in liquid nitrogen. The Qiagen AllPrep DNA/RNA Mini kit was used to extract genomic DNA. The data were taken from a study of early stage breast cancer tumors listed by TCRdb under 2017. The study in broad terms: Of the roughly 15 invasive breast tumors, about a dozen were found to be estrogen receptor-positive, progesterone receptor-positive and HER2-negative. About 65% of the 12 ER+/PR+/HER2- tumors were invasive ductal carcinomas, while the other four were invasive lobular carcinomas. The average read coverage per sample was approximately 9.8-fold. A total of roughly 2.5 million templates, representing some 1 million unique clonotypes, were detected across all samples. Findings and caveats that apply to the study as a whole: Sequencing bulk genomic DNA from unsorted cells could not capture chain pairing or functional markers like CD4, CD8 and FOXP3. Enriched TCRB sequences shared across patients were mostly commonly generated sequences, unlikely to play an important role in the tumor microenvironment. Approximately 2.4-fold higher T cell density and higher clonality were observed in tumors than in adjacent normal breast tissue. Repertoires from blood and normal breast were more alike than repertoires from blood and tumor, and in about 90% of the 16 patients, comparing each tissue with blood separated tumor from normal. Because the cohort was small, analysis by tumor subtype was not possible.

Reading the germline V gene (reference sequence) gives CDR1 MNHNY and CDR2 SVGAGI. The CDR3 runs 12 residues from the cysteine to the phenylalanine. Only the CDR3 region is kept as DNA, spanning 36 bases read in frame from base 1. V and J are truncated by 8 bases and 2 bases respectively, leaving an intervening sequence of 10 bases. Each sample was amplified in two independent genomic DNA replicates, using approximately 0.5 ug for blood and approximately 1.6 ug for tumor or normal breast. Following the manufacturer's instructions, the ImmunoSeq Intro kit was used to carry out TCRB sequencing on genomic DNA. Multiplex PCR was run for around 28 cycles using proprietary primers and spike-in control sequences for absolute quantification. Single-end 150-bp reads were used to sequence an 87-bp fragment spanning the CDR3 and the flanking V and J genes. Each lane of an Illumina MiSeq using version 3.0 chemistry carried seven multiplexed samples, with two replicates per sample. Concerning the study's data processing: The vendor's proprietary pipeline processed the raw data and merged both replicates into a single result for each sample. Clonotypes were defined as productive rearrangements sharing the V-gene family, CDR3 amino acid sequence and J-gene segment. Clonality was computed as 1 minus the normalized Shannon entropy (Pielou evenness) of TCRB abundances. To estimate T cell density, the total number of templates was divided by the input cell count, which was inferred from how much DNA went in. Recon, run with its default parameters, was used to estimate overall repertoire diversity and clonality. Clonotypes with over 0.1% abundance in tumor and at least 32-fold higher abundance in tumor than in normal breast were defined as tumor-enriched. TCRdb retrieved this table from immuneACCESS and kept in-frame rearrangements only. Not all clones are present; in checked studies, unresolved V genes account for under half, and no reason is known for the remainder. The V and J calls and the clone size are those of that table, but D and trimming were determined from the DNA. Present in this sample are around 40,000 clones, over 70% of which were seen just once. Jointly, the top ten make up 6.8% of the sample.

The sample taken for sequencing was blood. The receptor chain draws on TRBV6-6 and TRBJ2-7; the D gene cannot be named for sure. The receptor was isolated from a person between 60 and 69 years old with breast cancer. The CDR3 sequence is CASGSHPYEQYF. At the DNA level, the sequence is TGTGCCAGCGGTAGCCATCCCTACGAGCAGTACTTC.